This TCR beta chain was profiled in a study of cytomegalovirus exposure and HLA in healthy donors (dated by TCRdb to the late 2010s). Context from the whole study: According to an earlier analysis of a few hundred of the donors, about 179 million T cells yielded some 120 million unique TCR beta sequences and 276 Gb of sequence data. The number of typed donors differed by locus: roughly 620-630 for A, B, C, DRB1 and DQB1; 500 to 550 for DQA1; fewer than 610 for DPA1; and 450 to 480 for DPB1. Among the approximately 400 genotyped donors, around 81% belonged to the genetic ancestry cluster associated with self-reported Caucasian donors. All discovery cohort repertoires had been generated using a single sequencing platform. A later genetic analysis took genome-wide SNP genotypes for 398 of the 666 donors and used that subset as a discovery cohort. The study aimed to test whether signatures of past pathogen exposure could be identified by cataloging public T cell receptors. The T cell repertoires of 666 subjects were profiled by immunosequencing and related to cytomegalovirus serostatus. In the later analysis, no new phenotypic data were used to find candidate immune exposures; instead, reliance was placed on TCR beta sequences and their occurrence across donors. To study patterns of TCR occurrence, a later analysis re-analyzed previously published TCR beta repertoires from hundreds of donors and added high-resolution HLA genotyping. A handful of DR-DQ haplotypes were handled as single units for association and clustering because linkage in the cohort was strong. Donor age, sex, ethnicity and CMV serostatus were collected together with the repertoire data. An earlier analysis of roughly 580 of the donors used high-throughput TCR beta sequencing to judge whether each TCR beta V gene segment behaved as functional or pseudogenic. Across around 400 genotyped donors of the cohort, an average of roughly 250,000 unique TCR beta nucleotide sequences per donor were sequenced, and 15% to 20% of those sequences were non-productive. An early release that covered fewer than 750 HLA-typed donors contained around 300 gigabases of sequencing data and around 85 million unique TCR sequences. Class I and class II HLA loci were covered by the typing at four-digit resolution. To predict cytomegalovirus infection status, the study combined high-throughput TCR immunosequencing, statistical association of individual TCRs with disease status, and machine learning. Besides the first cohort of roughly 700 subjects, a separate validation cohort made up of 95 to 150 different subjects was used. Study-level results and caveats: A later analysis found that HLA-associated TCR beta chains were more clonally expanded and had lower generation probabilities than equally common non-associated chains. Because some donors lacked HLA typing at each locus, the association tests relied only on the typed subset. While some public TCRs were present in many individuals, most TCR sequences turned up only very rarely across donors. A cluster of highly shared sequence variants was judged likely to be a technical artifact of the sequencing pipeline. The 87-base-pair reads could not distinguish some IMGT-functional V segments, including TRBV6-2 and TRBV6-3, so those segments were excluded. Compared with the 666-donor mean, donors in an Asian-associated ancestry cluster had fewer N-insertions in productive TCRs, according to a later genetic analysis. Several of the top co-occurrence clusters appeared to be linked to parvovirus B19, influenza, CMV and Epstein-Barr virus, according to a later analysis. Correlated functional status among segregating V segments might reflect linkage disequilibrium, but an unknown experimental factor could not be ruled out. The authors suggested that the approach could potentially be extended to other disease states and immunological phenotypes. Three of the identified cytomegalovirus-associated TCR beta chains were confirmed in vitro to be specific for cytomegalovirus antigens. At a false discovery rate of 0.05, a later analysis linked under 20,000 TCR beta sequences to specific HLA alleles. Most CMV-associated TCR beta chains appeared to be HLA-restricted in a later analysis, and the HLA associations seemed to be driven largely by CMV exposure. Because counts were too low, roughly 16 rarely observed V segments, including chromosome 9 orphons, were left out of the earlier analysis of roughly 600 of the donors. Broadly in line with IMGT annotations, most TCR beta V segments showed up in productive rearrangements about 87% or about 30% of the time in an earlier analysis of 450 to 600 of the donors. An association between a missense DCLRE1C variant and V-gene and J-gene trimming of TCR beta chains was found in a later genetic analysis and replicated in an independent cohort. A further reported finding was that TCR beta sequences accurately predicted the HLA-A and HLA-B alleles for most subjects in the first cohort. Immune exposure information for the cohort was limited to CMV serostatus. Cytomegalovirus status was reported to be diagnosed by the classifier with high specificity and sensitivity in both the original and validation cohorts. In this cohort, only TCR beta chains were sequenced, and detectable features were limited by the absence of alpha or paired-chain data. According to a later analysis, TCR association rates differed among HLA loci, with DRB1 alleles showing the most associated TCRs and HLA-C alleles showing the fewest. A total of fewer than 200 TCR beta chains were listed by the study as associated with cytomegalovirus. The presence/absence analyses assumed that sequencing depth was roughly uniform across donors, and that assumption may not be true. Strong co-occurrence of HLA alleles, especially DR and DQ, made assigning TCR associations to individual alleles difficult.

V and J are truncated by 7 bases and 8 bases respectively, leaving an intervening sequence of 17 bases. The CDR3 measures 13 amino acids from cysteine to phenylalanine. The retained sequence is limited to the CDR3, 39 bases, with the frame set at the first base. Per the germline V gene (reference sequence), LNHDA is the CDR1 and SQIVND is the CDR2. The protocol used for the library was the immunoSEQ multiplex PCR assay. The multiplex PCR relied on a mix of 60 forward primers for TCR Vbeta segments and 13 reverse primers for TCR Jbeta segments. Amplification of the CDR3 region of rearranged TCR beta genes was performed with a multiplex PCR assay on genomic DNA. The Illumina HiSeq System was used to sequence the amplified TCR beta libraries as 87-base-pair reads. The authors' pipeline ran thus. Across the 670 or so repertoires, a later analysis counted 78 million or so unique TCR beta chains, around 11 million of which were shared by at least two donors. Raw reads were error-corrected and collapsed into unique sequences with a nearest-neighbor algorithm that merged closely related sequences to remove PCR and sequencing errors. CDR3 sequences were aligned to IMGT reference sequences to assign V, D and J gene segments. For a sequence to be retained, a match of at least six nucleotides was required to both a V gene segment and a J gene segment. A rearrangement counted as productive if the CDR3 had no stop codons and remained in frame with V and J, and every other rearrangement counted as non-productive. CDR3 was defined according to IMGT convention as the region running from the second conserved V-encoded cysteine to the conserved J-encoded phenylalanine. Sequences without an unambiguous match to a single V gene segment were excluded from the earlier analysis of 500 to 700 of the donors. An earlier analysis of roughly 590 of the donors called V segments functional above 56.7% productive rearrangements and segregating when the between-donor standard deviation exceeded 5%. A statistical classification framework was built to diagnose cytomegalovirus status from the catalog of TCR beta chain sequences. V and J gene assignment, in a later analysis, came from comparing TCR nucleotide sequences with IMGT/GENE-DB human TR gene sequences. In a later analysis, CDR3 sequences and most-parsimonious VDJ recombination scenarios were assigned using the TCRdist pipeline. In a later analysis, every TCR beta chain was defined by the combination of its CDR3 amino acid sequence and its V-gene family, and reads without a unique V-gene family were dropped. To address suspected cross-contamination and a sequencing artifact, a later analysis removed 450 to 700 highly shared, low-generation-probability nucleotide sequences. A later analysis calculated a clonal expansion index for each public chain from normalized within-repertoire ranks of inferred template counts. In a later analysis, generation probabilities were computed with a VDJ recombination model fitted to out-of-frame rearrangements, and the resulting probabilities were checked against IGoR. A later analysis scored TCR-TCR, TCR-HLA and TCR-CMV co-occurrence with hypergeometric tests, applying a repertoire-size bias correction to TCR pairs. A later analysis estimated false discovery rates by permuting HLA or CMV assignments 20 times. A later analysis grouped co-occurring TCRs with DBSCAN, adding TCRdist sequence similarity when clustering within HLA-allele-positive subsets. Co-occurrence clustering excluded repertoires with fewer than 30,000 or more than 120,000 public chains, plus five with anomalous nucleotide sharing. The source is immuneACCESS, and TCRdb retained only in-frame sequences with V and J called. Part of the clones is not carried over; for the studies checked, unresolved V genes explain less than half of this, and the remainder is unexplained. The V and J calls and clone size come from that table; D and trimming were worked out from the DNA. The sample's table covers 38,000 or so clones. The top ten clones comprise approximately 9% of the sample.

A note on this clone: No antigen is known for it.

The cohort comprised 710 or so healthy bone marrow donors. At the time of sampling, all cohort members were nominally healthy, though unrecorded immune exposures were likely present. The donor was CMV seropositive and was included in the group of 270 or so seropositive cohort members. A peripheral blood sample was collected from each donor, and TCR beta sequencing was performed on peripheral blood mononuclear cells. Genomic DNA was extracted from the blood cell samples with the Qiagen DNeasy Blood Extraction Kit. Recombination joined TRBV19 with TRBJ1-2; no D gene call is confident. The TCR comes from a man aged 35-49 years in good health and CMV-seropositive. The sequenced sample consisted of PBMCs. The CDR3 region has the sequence CASTPGQREGYTF. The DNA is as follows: TGTGCCAGTACTCCGGGCCAAAGGGAGGGCTACACCTTC.